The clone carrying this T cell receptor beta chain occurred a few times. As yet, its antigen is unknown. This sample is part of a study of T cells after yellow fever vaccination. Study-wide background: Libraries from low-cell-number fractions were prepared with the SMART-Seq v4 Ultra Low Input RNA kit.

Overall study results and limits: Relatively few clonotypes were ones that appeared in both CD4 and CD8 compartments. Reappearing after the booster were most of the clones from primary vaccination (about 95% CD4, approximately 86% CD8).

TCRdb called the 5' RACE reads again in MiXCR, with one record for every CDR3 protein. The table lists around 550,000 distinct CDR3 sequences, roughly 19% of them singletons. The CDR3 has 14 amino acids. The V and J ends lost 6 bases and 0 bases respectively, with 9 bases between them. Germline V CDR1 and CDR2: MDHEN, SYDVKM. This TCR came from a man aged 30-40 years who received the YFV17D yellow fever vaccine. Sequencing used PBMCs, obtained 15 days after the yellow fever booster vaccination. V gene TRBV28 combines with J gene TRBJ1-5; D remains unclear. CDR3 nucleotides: TGTGCCAGCAGCCCCCCCTATAGCAATCAGCCCCAGCATTTT. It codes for CASSPPYSNQPQHF.